This T cell receptor (beta chain) comes out of a study of CD8+ T cells in alopecia areata. Study-level results: Greater clonality was observed in lesional scalp samples, especially alopecia totalis/universalis, versus normal scalp.

RNA, once extracted, was reverse transcribed into cDNA for use as the sequencing template. Measured with immunoSEQ multiplex PCR; TCRdb has only the in-frame clones, and not every one. The profile shows approximately 99,000 clones, 59% of them singletons. This clone was detected a few times. Its cognate antigen is unknown. The germline V and J ends were trimmed by 1 base and 10 bases, with 11 bases remaining between them. The CDR3 is 14 residues long. CDR1 is LNHDA and CDR2 is SQIVND in the germline V gene (reference sequence). The source is a human donor in good health. The chain joins TRBV19 to TRBJ1-6, with no clear D. The sequenced material came from CD8+ T cells sorted from blood. DNA for the CDR3: TGTGCCAGTAGTATAGTATTCCGTGGATCACCCCTCCACTTT. It is translated as CASSIVFRGSPLHF.